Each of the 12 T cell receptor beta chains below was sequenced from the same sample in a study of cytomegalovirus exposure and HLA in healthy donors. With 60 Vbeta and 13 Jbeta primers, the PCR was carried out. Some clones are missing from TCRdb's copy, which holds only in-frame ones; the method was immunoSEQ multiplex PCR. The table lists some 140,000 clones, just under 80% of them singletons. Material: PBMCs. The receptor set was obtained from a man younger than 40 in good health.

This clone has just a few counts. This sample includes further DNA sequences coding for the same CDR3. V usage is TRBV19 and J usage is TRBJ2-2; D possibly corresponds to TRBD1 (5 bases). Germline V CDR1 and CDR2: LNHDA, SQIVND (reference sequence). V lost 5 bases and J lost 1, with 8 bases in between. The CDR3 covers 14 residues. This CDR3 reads CASSRQGNTGELFF. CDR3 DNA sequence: TGTGCCAGTAGTCGGCAGGGGAACACCGGGGAGCTGTTTTTT.

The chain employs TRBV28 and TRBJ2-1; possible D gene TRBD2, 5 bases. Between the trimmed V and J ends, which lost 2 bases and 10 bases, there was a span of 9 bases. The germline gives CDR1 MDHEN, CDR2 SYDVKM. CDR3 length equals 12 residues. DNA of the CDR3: TGTGCCAGCAGTTTACAGCAGCGGGAGCAGTTCTTC. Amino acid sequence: CASSLQQREQFF.

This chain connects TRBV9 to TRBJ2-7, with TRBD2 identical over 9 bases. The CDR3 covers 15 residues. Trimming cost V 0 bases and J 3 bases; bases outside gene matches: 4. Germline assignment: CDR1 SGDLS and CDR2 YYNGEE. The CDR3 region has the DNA TGTGCCAGCAGCGTAGCAACTAGCGGGTTCTACGAGCAGTACTTC. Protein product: CASSVATSGFYEQYF.

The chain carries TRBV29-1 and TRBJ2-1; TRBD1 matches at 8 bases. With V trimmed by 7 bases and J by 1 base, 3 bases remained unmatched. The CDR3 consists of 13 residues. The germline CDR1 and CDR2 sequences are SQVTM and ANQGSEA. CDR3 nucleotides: TGCAGCGGCACAGGGGGTTCCTACAATGAGCAGTTCTTC. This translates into CSGTGGSYNEQFF.

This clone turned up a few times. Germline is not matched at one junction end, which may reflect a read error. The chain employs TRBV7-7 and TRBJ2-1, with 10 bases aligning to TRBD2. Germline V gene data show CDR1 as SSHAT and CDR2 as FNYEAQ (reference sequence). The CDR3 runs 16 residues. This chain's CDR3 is CASSTGPSGRTNEQFF. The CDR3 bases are TGTGCTAGCAGCACGGGGCCTAGCGGGAGAACGAATGAGCAGTTCTTC.

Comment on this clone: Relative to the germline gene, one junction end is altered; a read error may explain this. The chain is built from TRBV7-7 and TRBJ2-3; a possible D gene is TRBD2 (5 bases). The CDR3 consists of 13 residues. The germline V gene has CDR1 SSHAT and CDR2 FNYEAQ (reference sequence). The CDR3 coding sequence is TGTGCTAGCAGCTGGACTGGCACAGATACGCAGTATTTT. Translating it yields CASSWTGTDTQYF.

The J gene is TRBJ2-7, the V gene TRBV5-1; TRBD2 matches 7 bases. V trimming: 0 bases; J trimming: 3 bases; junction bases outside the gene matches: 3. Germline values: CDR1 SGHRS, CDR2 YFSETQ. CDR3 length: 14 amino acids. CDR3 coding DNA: TGCGCCAGCAGCTTGGGGGGGGAGGGCTACGAGCAGTACTTC. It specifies CASSLGGEGYEQYF. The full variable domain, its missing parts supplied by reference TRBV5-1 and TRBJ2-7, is KAGVTQTPRYLIKTRGQQVTLSCSPISGHRSVSWYQQTPGQGLQFLFEYFSETQRNKGNFPGRFSGRQFSNSRSEMNVSTLELGDSALYLCASSLGGEGYEQYFGPGTRLTVT.

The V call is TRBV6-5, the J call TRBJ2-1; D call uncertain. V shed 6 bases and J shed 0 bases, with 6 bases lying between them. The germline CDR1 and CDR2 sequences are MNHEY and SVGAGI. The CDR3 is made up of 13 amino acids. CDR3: CASRRISYNEQFF. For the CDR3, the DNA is TGTGCCAGCAGGAGGATCTCCTACAATGAGCAGTTCTTC.

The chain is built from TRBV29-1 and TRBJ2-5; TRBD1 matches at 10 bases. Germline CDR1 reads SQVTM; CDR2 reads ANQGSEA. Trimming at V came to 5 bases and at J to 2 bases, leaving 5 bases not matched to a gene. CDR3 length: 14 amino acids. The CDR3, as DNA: TGCAGCGTTATGAAGGACAGGGGGCAAGAGACCCAGTACTTC. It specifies CSVMKDRGQETQYF.

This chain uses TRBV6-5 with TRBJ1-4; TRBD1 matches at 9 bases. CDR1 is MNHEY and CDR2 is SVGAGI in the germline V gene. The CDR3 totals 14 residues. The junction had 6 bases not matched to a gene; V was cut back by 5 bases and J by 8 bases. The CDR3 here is CASSRDREGEKLFF. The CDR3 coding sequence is TGTGCCAGCAGTAGGGACAGGGAGGGGGAAAAACTGTTTTTT.

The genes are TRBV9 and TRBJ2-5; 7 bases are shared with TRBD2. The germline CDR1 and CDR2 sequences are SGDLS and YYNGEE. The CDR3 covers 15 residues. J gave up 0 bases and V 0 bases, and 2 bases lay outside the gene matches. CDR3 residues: CASSVGLADQETQYF. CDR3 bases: TGTGCCAGCAGCGTAGGTCTAGCGGACCAAGAGACCCAGTACTTC.

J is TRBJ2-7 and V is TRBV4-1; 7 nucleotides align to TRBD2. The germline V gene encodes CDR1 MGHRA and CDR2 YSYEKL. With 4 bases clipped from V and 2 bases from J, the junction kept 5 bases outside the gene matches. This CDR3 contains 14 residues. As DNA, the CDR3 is TGCGCCAGCAGCCTTGGCGGGAGTACCTACGAGCAGTACTTC. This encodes CASSLGGSTYEQYF.